This TCR beta chain came from a study of cytomegalovirus exposure and HLA in healthy donors. Study-level background: The Caucasian-associated ancestry cluster held more than 80% of 398 genotyped donors.

With respect to this clone: Its target is unknown.

CDR3 length: 13 residues. With V trimmed by 6 bases and J by 8 bases, 6 bases remained unmatched. CDR1 and CDR2 (germline): MNHNS, SASEGT. The study's findings and limits: Across HLA loci, a later analysis found differing TCR association rates, with DRB1 most and HLA-C fewest. Links to common viral pathogens appeared, in a later analysis, for several of the most significant clusters.

Each donor was nominally healthy when sampled (though unrecorded immune exposures were likely). 13 Jbeta primers and 60 Vbeta primers were used for the PCR. The repertoire was sequenced with immunoSEQ multiplex PCR; TCRdb's copy has only in-frame clones and lacks some. The table records about 240,000 clones, around 80% of them present only once. Sequenced material: PBMCs. This TCR derives from an older woman in good health and CMV-seropositive. The rearrangement links TRBV6-1 to TRBJ1-4, with TRBD1 matching 7 bases. CDR3 coding DNA: TGTGCCAGCAGCTCAACAGGGGTGGAAAAACTGTTTTTT. Translation: CASSSTGVEKLFF.